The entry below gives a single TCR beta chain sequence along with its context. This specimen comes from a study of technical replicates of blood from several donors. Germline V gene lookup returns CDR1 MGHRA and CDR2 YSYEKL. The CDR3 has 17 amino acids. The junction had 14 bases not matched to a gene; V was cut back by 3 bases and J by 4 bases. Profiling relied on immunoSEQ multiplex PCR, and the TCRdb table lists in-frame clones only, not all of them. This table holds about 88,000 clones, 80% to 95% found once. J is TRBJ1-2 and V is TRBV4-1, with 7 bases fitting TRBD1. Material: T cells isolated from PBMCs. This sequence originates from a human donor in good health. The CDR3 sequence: CASSHPGLSDRSYGYTF. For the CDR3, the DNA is TGCGCCAGCAGCCACCCGGGTTTGTCGGACAGGTCCTATGGCTACACCTTC.